A selection of T cell receptor beta chains follows, all from one sample in a study of relationships among human T cell subsets. TCRdb reprocessed the multiplex PCR reads via MiXCR and lists one record per CDR3 protein. The data hold some 13,000 distinct CDR3 sequences, with roughly 68% observed a single time. Sequencing was performed on CD4+ Th1 cells sorted from blood. The receptors were gathered from a man between 35 and 55 years old in good health. CDR3s include the opening cysteine and the closing phenylalanine or tryptophan. Fields, in order: V gene, clone size, J gene, D gene, CDR3 protein, CDR3 DNA. A D gene is named only where the DNA matches it firmly. Size tells how often a clone was seen (once, few, many) or the class of an expanded clone, and some rows leave it out.

V: TRBV30; size: .; J: TRBJ1-1; D: .; CDR3: CAWSGPPGTEAFF; DNA: TGTGCCTGGAGTGGCCCGCCGGGCACTGAAGCTTTCTTT
V: TRBV4-1; size: .; J: TRBJ1-6; D: .; CDR3: CASSQGSGREGNSPLHF; DNA: TGCGCCAGCAGCCAAGGCTCGGGCAGGGAGGGTAATTCACCCCTCCACTTT
V: TRBV7-8; size: .; J: TRBJ2-3; D: .; CDR3: CASSLGGPTDTQYF; DNA: TGTGCCAGCAGCTTAGGGGGTCCTACAGATACGCAGTATTTT
V: TRBV30; size: .; J: TRBJ2-5; D: .; CDR3: CARGDSWTQYF; DNA: TGTGCCCGCGGGGATTCGTGGACCCAGTACTTC
V: TRBV27; size: .; J: TRBJ1-2; D: .; CDR3: CASSLGGGYGYTF; DNA: TGTGCCAGCAGTTTGGGGGGAGGCTATGGCTACACCTTC
V: TRBV11-2; size: .; J: TRBJ2-7; D: .; CDR3: CASSLDRTEPYEQYF; DNA: TGTGCCAGCAGCTTAGATCGAACGGAGCCCTACGAGCAGTACTTC
V: TRBV20-1; size: .; J: TRBJ2-7; D: .; CDR3: CSARDMAGARDEQYF; DNA: TGCAGTGCTAGAGATATGGCAGGGGCTAGGGACGAGCAGTACTTC
V: TRBV19; size: .; J: TRBJ2-3; D: .; CDR3: CASSIVGQQRPTDTQYF; DNA: TGTGCCAGTAGTATAGTGGGCCAGCAACGCCCCACAGATACGCAGTATTTT
V: TRBV11-2; size: few; J: TRBJ2-5; D: TRBD2; CDR3: CASSLLSSGSSGLGTQYF; DNA: TGTGCCAGCAGCCTCTTGTCTAGCGGGAGTTCTGGGTTAGGGACCCAGTACTTC
V: TRBV5-1; size: few; J: TRBJ2-3; D: TRBD2; CDR3: CASSLAGHSTDTQYF; DNA: TGCGCCAGCAGCTTAGCGGGGCATAGCACAGATACGCAGTATTTT
V: TRBV28; size: once; J: TRBJ2-1; D: .; CDR3: CASTLPIKNEQFF; DNA: TGTGCCAGCACCCTACCGATCAAGAATGAGCAGTTCTTC
V: TRBV7-9; size: few; J: TRBJ2-3; D: .; CDR3: CASSPKGPDTQYF; DNA: TGTGCCAGCAGTCCTAAGGGCCCAGATACGCAGTATTTT
V: TRBV12-3/TRBV12-4; size: .; J: TRBJ1-1; D: .; CDR3: CASSRTANTEAFF; DNA: TGTGCCAGCAGCCGGACAGCGAACACTGAAGCTTTCTTT
V: TRBV2; size: few; J: TRBJ2-3; D: .; CDR3: CASSVQGTTDTQYF; DNA: TGTGCCAGCAGTGTTCAGGGAACCACAGATACGCAGTATTTT
V: TRBV5-5; size: .; J: TRBJ2-1; D: TRBD1; CDR3: CASSRTGSSYNEQFF; DNA: TGTGCCAGCAGCCGGACAGGGAGCTCCTACAATGAGCAGTTCTTC
V: TRBV10-1; size: .; J: TRBJ2-3; D: .; CDR3: CASSGLGASTDTQYF; DNA: TGCGCCAGCAGTGGTCTTGGGGCTAGCACAGATACGCAGTATTTT
V: TRBV4-1; size: .; J: TRBJ2-7; D: TRBD2; CDR3: CASSQGRPGGDEQYF; DNA: TGCGCCAGCAGCCAAGGGAGGCCGGGAGGGGACGAGCAGTACTTC
V: TRBV28; size: .; J: TRBJ2-7; D: .; CDR3: CASRRGATLSSYEQYF; DNA: TGTGCCAGCAGGCGGGGTGCGACTCTCAGCTCCTACGAGCAGTACTTC
V: TRBV10-3; size: .; J: TRBJ2-1; D: .; CDR3: CAITGAGVHNEQFF; DNA: TGTGCCATCACCGGCGCAGGGGTCCACAATGAGCAGTTCTTC
V: TRBV11-2; size: once; J: TRBJ1-1; D: .; CDR3: CASSFGGTNTEAFF; DNA: TGTGCCAGCAGCTTTGGCGGGACGAACACTGAAGCTTTCTTT
V: TRBV7-9; size: .; J: TRBJ2-1; D: .; CDR3: CASSLGAGAIHEQFF; DNA: TGTGCCAGCAGCCTCGGGGCGGGGGCCATCCATGAGCAGTTCTTC
V: TRBV29-1; size: .; J: TRBJ2-3; D: .; CDR3: CSVGRRGGAPDTQYF; DNA: TGCAGCGTGGGCCGACGTGGGGGAGCGCCAGATACGCAGTATTTT
V: TRBV29-1; size: .; J: TRBJ2-1; D: .; CDR3: CSVEGDSYDEQFF; DNA: TGCAGCGTAGAGGGGGACTCCTACGATGAGCAGTTCTTC
V: TRBV28; size: .; J: TRBJ2-5; D: TRBD1; CDR3: CASSRRQGPSRTQYF; DNA: TGTGCCAGCAGCCGCAGACAGGGGCCGTCCCGGACCCAGTACTTC
V: TRBV30; size: .; J: TRBJ1-2; D: TRBD1; CDR3: CAWSVVGTGEGYTF; DNA: TGTGCCTGGAGTGTCGTTGGGACAGGGGAAGGCTACACCTTC
V: TRBV29-1; size: .; J: TRBJ2-7; D: .; CDR3: CSVVQGGSYEQYF; DNA: TGCAGCGTTGTTCAGGGGGGATCCTACGAGCAGTACTTC
V: TRBV5-4; size: .; J: TRBJ1-6; D: .; CDR3: CASSDRNSPLHF; DNA: TGTGCCAGCAGCGACCGTAATTCGCCCCTCCACTTT
V: TRBV20-1; size: .; J: TRBJ2-7; D: .; CDR3: CSARDGTRAYEQYF; DNA: TGCAGTGCTAGAGATGGAACCAGGGCCTACGAGCAGTACTTC
V: TRBV28; size: .; J: TRBJ2-7; D: .; CDR3: CASTASSYEQYF; DNA: TGTGCCAGCACTGCCTCCTCCTACGAGCAGTACTTC
V: TRBV6-5; size: .; J: TRBJ1-1; D: .; CDR3: CASRTHWVNTEAFF; DNA: TGTGCCAGCAGGACCCATTGGGTGAACACTGAAGCTTTCTTT
V: TRBV6-1; size: .; J: TRBJ2-7; D: .; CDR3: CASTIAGGQGSSYEQYF; DNA: TGTGCCAGCACTATTGCCGGGGGGCAGGGGAGTTCCTACGAGCAGTACTTC
V: TRBV6-5; size: .; J: TRBJ1-5; D: .; CDR3: CASSYPRSSNQPQHF; DNA: TGTGCCAGCAGTTACCCTAGGTCAAGCAATCAGCCCCAGCATTTT
V: TRBV4-2; size: once; J: TRBJ2-2; D: .; CDR3: CASSQDHQAANTGELFF; DNA: TGTGCCAGCAGCCAAGATCACCAGGCCGCGAACACCGGGGAGCTGTTTTTT
V: TRBV7-2; size: .; J: TRBJ2-3; D: .; CDR3: CASSPGLTDTQYF; DNA: TGTGCCAGCAGCCCCGGCCTCACAGATACGCAGTATTTT
V: TRBV29-1; size: .; J: TRBJ2-3; D: TRBD2; CDR3: CSVSSGKGTDTQYF; DNA: TGCAGCGTGTCTAGCGGGAAGGGCACAGATACGCAGTATTTT
V: TRBV14; size: .; J: TRBJ1-2; D: .; CDR3: CASSQDGRSGYTF; DNA: TGTGCCAGCAGCCAGGACGGGAGGAGTGGCTACACCTTC
V: TRBV29-1; size: .; J: TRBJ1-1; D: .; CDR3: CSVAENTEAFF; DNA: TGCAGCGTTGCGGAGAACACTGAAGCTTTCTTT
V: TRBV7-6; size: .; J: TRBJ2-3; D: TRBD2; CDR3: CASSPNAGGPDTQYF; DNA: TGTGCCAGCAGCCCCAATGCGGGGGGTCCGGATACGCAGTATTTT
V: TRBV5-1; size: few; J: TRBJ2-3; D: .; CDR3: CASSLEGQGRTDTQYF; DNA: TGCGCCAGCAGCTTGGAAGGGCAGGGCCGAACAGATACGCAGTATTTT
V: TRBV11-3; size: .; J: TRBJ2-1; D: .; CDR3: CASSLMGDEQFF; DNA: TGTGCCAGCAGCTTAATGGGGGATGAGCAGTTCTTC
V: TRBV11-3; size: .; J: TRBJ2-5; D: .; CDR3: CASSLEKWQETQYF; DNA: TGTGCCAGCAGTCTCGAGAAGTGGCAAGAGACCCAGTACTTC
V: TRBV20-1; size: once; J: TRBJ1-2; D: TRBD1; CDR3: CSARTTGEGGYTF; DNA: TGCAGTGCTAGGACTACAGGGGAGGGTGGCTACACCTTC
V: TRBV28; size: .; J: TRBJ2-1; D: .; CDR3: CASSLFGQLSSYNEQFF; DNA: TGTGCCAGCAGTTTATTTGGGCAGCTAAGCTCCTACAATGAGCAGTTCTTC